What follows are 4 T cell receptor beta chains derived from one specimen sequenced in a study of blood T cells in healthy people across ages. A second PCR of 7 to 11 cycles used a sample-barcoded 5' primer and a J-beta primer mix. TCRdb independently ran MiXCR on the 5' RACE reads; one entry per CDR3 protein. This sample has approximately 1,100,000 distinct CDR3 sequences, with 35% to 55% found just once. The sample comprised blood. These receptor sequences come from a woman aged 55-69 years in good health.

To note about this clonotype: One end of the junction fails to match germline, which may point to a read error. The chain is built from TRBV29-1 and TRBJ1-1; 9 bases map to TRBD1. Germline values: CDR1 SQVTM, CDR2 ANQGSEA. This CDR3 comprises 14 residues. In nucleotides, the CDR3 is TGCCGCGTTGACGTCGCGGGACAGGGAATTGAAGCTTTCTTT. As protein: CRVDVAGQGIEAFF.

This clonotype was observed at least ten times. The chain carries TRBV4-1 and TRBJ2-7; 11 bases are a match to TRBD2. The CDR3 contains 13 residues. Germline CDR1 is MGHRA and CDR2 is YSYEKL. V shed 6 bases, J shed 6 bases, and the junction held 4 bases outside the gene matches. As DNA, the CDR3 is TGCGCCAGCAGTGGGCTAGCGGGAGGCGAGCAGTACTTC. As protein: CASSGLAGGEQYF.

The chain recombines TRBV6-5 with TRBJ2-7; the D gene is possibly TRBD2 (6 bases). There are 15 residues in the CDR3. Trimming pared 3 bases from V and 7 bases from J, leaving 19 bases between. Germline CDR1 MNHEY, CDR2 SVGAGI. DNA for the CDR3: TGTGCCAGCAGTTATTCTAGACTAGTTAACAATGAGCAGTACTTC. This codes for CASSYSRLVNNEQYF.

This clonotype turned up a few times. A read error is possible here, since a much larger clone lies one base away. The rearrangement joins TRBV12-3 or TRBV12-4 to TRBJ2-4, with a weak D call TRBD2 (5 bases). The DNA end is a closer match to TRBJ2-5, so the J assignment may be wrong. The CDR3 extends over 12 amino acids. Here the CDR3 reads CASGLEAETQYF. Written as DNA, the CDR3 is TGTGCCAGCGGTTTGGAGGCAGAGACCCAGTACTTC.